Listed here are 29 T cell receptor beta chains from one sample, sequenced in a study of T cells after yellow fever vaccination. TCRdb independently ran MiXCR on the 5' RACE reads; one entry per CDR3 protein. The repertoire holds roughly 330,000 distinct CDR3 sequences, approximately 4.2% seen once, with approximately 24% in the top ten. This specimen consisted of PBMCs, obtained 5 days after the yellow fever booster vaccination. Every receptor here comes from a man aged 18 to 35 who received the YFV17D yellow fever vaccine.

This clonotype occurred many times. The V and J genes are TRBV25-1 and TRBJ1-6; no clear D. V lost 5 bases to trimming and J lost 7 bases, with 6 bases between them. CDR1 and CDR2 from the germline V gene are MGHDK and SYGVNS. There are 12 residues in the CDR3. The CDR3 region is CASSRANSPLHF. The CDR3, as DNA: TGTGCCAGCAGTCGGGCGAATTCACCCCTCCACTTT.

This clonotype showed up just a few times. The chain has TRBV12-3 or TRBV12-4 and TRBJ2-1; 11 bases agree with TRBD2. This CDR3 is 15 amino acids long. V lost 3 bases and J lost 6; bases outside the gene matches: 4. The chain's CDR3 is CASSLGLAESNEQFF. The CDR3 DNA is TGTGCCAGCAGTTTGGGACTAGCGGAGTCCAATGAGCAGTTCTTC.

A single count supports this clonotype. This chain uses TRBV19 with TRBJ1-1; D possibly corresponds to TRBD1 (5 bases). Between the trimmed V and J ends, which lost 7 bases and 5 bases, there was a span of 14 bases. Germline CDR1 reads LNHDA; CDR2 reads SQIVND (reference sequence). The CDR3 is made up of 13 amino acids. CDR3: CASTLTDATEAFF. In DNA, the CDR3 is TGTGCCAGTACCTTGACAGACGCAACTGAAGCTTTCTTT. Combining the CDR3 with reference TRBV19 and TRBJ1-1 gives the whole variable domain DGGITQSPKYLFRKEGQNVTLSCEQNLNHDAMYWYRQDPGQGLRLIYYSQIVNDFQKGDIAEGYSVSREKKESFPLTVTSAQKNPTAFYLCASTLTDATEAFFGQGTRLTVV.

Many counts were recorded for this clonotype. The chain links TRBV29-1 to TRBJ1-2; no clear D gene. Trimming pared 0 bases from V and 2 bases from J, leaving 1 base between. CDR3 size: 11 residues. Germline loops: CDR1 SQVTM, CDR2 ANQGSEA. DNA for the CDR3: TGCAGCGTTGAAGAGAACTATGGCTACACCTTC. Protein sequence: CSVEENYGYTF.

In this sample, this clonotype turned up a few times. The junction differs from germline at one of its ends, possibly a read error. This chain joins TRBV5-1 and TRBJ2-1, with TRBD1 matching over 9 bases. The CDR3 extends over 16 amino acids. Germline assignment: CDR1 SGHRS and CDR2 YFSETQ. The CDR3 coding sequence is TGCGCCAGCAGCTTGGGGACAGGGGCACCCTACAATGAGCAGCTCTTC. Its protein is CASSLGTGAPYNEQLF.

This clonotype was seen ten or more times. The chain couples TRBV27 to TRBJ2-1; no clear D gene. CDR3 length equals 14 residues. Between the trimmed V and J ends, which lost 2 bases and 7 bases, there was a span of 12 bases. From germline, CDR1 is MNHEY and CDR2 SMNVEV (reference sequence). The CDR3 loop is CASSLVAGGNEQFF. CDR3 sequence (DNA): TGTGCCAGCAGTTTAGTGGCCGGTGGGAATGAGCAGTTCTTC.

In this sample, this clonotype turned up many times. The chain uses TRBV4-3 and TRBJ1-2; TRBD1 is a possible D gene (5 bases). Per the germline V gene, CDR1 is LGHNA and CDR2 is YSLEER. This CDR3 is 11 amino acids long. V lost 1 base, J lost 10 bases, and 7 bases lay in between. For the CDR3, the DNA is TGCGCCAGCAGCCAAGGCAGGGCCTACACCTTC. This translates into CASSQGRAYTF.

The sample holds a few counts of this clonotype. The chain recombines TRBV20-1 with TRBJ2-7, with D possibly TRBD2 on 7 matching bases. CDR3 length: 14 residues. The germline V and J ends were trimmed by 3 bases and 4 bases, with 16 bases remaining between them. The V gene's germline CDR1 is DFQATT and CDR2 SNEGSKA (reference sequence). CDR3 in DNA: TGCAGTGCTAGGGGCGGGGGCCTGGGGTACGAGCAGTACGTC. Protein sequence: CSARGGGLGYEQYV.

This clonotype was seen many times. The rearrangement links TRBV7-9 to TRBJ2-4; D is perhaps TRBD2 (6 bases). Looked up from germline, CDR1 is SEHNR and CDR2 is FQNEAQ (reference sequence). The CDR3 runs 17 residues. Trimming removed 3 bases at V and 1 base at J, with 16 bases between. The CDR3 reads CASSFGAPAGAKNIQYF. In DNA, the CDR3 is TGTGCCAGCAGCTTCGGGGCGCCCGCGGGGGCCAAAAACATTCAGTACTTC.

V gene TRBV30 combines with J gene TRBJ2-7; possibly TRBD1 for D (6 bases). V was shortened by 1 base and J by 8 bases, with 9 bases between the two germline ends. The V gene's germline CDR1 is GTSNPN and CDR2 SVGIG (reference sequence). The CDR3 spans 11 residues. CDR3 amino acids: CAWSGGQKQYF. CDR3 nucleotides: TGTGCCTGGAGTGGCGGACAGAAGCAGTACTTC.

This clonotype was detected ten times or more. This chain uses TRBV24-1 with TRBJ2-1; TRBD2 aligns across 8 bases. The CDR3 has 16 residues. With 1 base clipped from V and 3 bases from J, the junction kept 4 bases outside the gene matches. CDR1 and CDR2 from the germline V gene are KGHDR and SFDVKD. The CDR3 protein is CATSDFGGAGYNEQFF. Written as DNA, the CDR3 is TGTGCCACCAGTGATTTCGGGGGGGCAGGCTACAATGAGCAGTTCTTC.

The table lists this clonotype with many counts. The V call is TRBV4-1, the J call TRBJ1-6; 8 bases map to TRBD1. CDR1 is MGHRA and CDR2 is YSYEKL in the germline V gene. CDR3 length: 16 amino acids. V shed 0 bases and J 10 bases; nucleotides not matched to a gene: 8. The CDR3 here is CASSQDPPGGHSPLHF. The CDR3 bases are TGCGCCAGCAGCCAAGATCCCCCAGGGGGCCACTCACCCCTCCACTTT.

The table lists this clonotype with a few counts. The chain has TRBV7-3 and TRBJ1-1; D is unclear. The CDR3 totals 14 residues. The germline V gene encodes CDR1 SGHTA and CDR2 FQGTGA. Between the trimmed V and J ends, which lost 8 bases and 4 bases, there was a span of 17 bases. The CDR3 nucleotides are TGTGCCAGCTCTTCGGGCTTCGTGGGCACTGAAGCTTTCTTT. This encodes CASSSGFVGTEAFF.

In this sample, this clonotype turned up many times. The V call is TRBV7-3, the J call TRBJ2-7; 12 nucleotides align to TRBD2. CDR3 length: 15 amino acids. CDR1 is SGHTA, CDR2 FQGTGA, per germline. Trimming cost V 4 bases and J 1 base; bases outside gene matches: 2. The CDR3 region has the DNA TGTGCCAGCAGCTATCTAGCGGGGGGGTCCTACGAGCAGTACTTC. Protein: CASSYLAGGSYEQYF.

There are a few counts of this clonotype. The CDR3: CASSFVQDRGYTF. Written as DNA, the CDR3 is TGCGCCAGCAGCTTTGTCCAGGACAGAGGCTACACCTTC. V usage is TRBV5-1 and J usage is TRBJ1-2, with a possible D match to TRBD1 (6 bases). V dropped 2 bases and J dropped 8 bases, with 13 bases sitting between them. The CDR3 covers 13 residues. Germline lookup yields CDR1 SGHRS and CDR2 YFSETQ.

This clonotype was picked up many times. The V call is TRBV12-3 or TRBV12-4, the J call TRBJ2-2; D gene ambiguous. The V end was cut by 8 bases, the J end by 0 bases, with 4 bases between. There are 12 residues in the CDR3. The CDR3 protein is CASAANTGELFF. CDR3 in DNA: TGTGCCAGCGCGGCGAACACCGGGGAGCTGTTTTTT.

This clonotype was detected many times. The genes are TRBV4-3 and TRBJ2-3; D unclear. V was clipped by 1 base and J by 2 bases, with 13 bases between them. There are 16 residues in the CDR3. Germline lookup yields CDR1 LGHNA and CDR2 YSLEER. CDR3 nucleotide sequence: TGCGCCAGCAGCCAAGCAAGATTCGGGTCCACAGATACGCAGTATTTT. Translating it yields CASSQARFGSTDTQYF.

This clonotype occurred many times. The chain uses TRBV28 and TRBJ1-5; D gene unclear. CDR1 is MDHEN, CDR2 SYDVKM, per germline. V dropped 6 bases and J dropped 1 base, with 13 bases sitting between them. The CDR3 sequence is 15 residues long. The CDR3 sequence: CASSHAGPSNQPQHF. As DNA, the CDR3 is TGTGCCAGCAGCCACGCCGGGCCCAGCAATCAGCCCCAGCATTTT.

This clonotype was counted only a few times. The chain has TRBV19 and TRBJ1-5; D is uncertain. With 6 bases removed from V and 4 bases from J, the gap between germline ends came to 16 bases. Germline-derived CDR1 and CDR2 are LNHDA and SQIVND (reference sequence). This CDR3 has 15 residues. CDR3 sequence: CASSTSLRINQPQHF. The DNA for the CDR3 is TGTGCCAGTAGCACCTCGTTGAGGATAAATCAGCCCCAGCATTTT.

The sample holds many counts of this clonotype. The chain uses TRBV20-1 and TRBJ2-7; no definite D call. Trimming shortened V by 1 base and J by 2 bases, and 12 bases separated the two germline ends. The germline gives CDR1 DFQATT, CDR2 SNEGSKA (reference sequence). This CDR3 contains 14 residues. CDR3 amino acids: CSARGVGDPYEQYV. In nucleotides, the CDR3 is TGCAGTGCTAGAGGGGTTGGAGACCCCTACGAGCAGTACGTC.

This clonotype was detected only a few times. The V and J genes are TRBV9 and TRBJ1-1, with 10 bases that match TRBD1. Trimming at V came to 2 bases and at J to 0 bases, leaving 13 bases not matched to a gene. CDR1 and CDR2 from the germline V gene are SGDLS and YYNGEE. The CDR3 extends over 19 amino acids. CDR3: CASSVFIDRGLEMNTEAFF. The CDR3 DNA sequence: TGTGCCAGCAGCGTTTTCATCGACAGGGGGCTGGAAATGAACACTGAAGCTTTCTTT.

This clonotype turned up a few times. This chain links TRBV12-3 or TRBV12-4 with TRBJ2-2; the D gene is possibly TRBD1 (6 bases). The V end lost 6 bases, the J end lost 1 base, and 9 bases lay between the germline ends. The length of the CDR3 is 14 residues. CDR3 sequence reads: CASRQTGNTGELFF. The CDR3, as DNA: TGTGCCAGCAGACAGACAGGGAACACCGGGGAGCTGTTTTTT.

This chain joins TRBV4-2 and TRBJ2-4, with TRBD1 identical over 8 bases. The CDR3 totals 15 residues. Germline CDR1 LGHNA, CDR2 YNFKEQ. J lost 4 bases, V lost 4 bases, and 6 bases had no gene match. The CDR3 sequence: CASSLQGDRKNIQYF. The DNA for the CDR3 is TGTGCCAGCAGCCTCCAAGGGGACAGGAAAAACATTCAGTACTTC.

This clonotype was observed a handful of times. The chain is built from TRBV7-6 and TRBJ1-1; D is uncertain. This CDR3 region has 13 residues. Germline CDR1 and CDR2: SGHVS and FNYEAQ. Trimming left V 5 bases short and J 4 bases short, with 11 bases between. CDR3 sequence (DNA): TGTGCCAGCAGCAAATCAGGTTCCACTGAAGCTTTCTTT. Its translation: CASSKSGSTEAFF.

This clonotype showed up just a few times. The V and J genes are TRBV20-1 and TRBJ2-4; a weak D match, TRBD1 (5 bases). V was clipped by 5 bases and J by 4 bases, with 12 bases between them. This CDR3 spans 13 amino acids. Germline assignment: CDR1 DFQATT and CDR2 SNEGSKA (reference sequence). The CDR3 loop is CSAPTDKKNIQYF. As DNA, the CDR3 is TGCAGTGCTCCGACAGACAAGAAAAACATTCAGTACTTC.

In this sample, this clonotype turned up a few times. V usage is TRBV5-1 and J usage is TRBJ2-2; D not resolved. The CDR3 is 14 amino acids. Germline CDR1 reads SGHRS; CDR2 reads YFSETQ. Trimming shortened V by 3 bases and J by 7 bases, and 13 bases separated the two germline ends. The CDR3 coding sequence is TGCGCCAGCAGCTATACTATGGATATCGGGGAGCTGTTTTTT. This sequence encodes CASSYTMDIGELFF.

This clonotype was counted at least ten times. The genes are TRBV12-3 or TRBV12-4 and TRBJ1-5; D not resolved. The germline V and J ends were trimmed by 2 bases and 7 bases, with 6 bases remaining between them. The CDR3 length is 12 residues. CDR3 coding DNA: TGTGCCAGCAGTTTATTGGGCCAGCCCCAGCATTTT. Translating it yields CASSLLGQPQHF.

This clonotype was seen at least ten times. This chain uses TRBV4-1 with TRBJ1-6; D is unclear. The ends were cut back, 0 bases at V and 10 bases at J, with 19 bases in the middle. CDR1 and CDR2 (germline): MGHRA, YSYEKL. CDR3 length equals 17 residues. The CDR3, as DNA: TGCGCCAGCAGCCAAGACCCCTTAGCGCCCCCTCGGTCACCCCTCCACTTT. Amino acid sequence: CASSQDPLAPPRSPLHF.

This clonotype has only a few counts. This chain links TRBV9 with TRBJ2-2; D gene ambiguous. Trimming took off 4 bases at V and 4 bases at J, with 14 bases between the two ends. CDR3 length: 15 residues. Germline V gives CDR1 SGDLS, CDR2 YYNGEE. The DNA for the CDR3 is TGTGCCAGCAGCCCAGATGCAGCCGTCACCGGGGAGCTGTTTTTT. Protein: CASSPDAAVTGELFF.